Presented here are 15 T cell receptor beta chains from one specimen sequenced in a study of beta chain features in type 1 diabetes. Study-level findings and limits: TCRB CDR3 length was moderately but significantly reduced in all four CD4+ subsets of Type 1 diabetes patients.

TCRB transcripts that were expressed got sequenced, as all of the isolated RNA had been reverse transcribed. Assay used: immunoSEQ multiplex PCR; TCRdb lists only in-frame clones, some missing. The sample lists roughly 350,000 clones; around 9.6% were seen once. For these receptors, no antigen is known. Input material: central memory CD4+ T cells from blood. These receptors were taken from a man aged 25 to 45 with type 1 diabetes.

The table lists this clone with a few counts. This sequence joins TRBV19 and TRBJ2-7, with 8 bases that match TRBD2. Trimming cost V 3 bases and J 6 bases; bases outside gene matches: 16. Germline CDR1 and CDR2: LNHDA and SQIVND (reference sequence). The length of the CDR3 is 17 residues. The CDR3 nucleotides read TGTGCCAGTAGTATGGTTCCAAGCGGGAGCACCCCCGTCGAGCAGTACTTC. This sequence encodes CASSMVPSGSTPVEQYF.

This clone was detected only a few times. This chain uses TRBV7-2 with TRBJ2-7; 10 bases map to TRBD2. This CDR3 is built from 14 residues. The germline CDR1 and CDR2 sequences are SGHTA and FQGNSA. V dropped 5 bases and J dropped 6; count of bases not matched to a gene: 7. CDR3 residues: CASSPTSGSLEQYF. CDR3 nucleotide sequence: TGTGCCAGCAGCCCGACTAGCGGGTCTCTCGAGCAGTACTTC. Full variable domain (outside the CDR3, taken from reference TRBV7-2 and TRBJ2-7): GAGVSQSPSNKVTEKGKDVELRCDPISGHTALYWYRQSLGQGLEFLIYFQGNSAPDKSGLPSDRFSAERTGGSVSTLTIQRTQQEDSAVYLCASSPTSGSLEQYFGPGTRLTVT.

DNA of the CDR3: TGTGCCAGCAGCTGGACAGGGGGCGCGGACATTCAGTACTTC. It specifies CASSWTGGADIQYF. The chain couples TRBV5-4 to TRBJ2-4; 11 bases are a match to TRBD1. Unmatched junction bases numbered 4, after V lost 3 bases and J lost 8 bases. Germline CDR1 and CDR2: SGHNT and YYREEE (reference sequence). This CDR3 comprises 14 residues.

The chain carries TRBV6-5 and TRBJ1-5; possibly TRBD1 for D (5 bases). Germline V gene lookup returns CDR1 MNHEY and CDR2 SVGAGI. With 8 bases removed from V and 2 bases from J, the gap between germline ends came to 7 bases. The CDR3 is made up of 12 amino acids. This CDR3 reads CASWDRNQPQHF. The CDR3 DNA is TGTGCCAGCTGGGACCGCAATCAGCCCCAGCATTTT.

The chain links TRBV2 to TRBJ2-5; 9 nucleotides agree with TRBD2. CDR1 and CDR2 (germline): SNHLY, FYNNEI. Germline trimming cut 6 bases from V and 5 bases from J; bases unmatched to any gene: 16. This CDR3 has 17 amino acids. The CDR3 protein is CASSPEGGRGIGETQYF. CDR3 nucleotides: TGTGCCAGCAGCCCGGAGGGCGGGAGGGGAATTGGCGAGACCCAGTACTTC.

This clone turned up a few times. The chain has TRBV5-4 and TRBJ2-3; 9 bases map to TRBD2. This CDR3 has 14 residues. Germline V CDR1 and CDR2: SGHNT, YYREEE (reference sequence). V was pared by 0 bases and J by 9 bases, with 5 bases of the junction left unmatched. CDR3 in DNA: TGTGCCAGCAGCTTGGTAGCGGGAGTTGAGACGCAGTATTTT. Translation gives CASSLVAGVETQYF.

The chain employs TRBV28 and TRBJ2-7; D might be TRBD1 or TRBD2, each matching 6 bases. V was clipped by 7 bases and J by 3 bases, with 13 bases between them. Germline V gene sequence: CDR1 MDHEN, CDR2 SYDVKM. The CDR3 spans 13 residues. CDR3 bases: TGTGCCAGCACCGGGGGCCACCGCTACGAGCAGTACTTC. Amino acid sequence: CASTGGHRYEQYF.

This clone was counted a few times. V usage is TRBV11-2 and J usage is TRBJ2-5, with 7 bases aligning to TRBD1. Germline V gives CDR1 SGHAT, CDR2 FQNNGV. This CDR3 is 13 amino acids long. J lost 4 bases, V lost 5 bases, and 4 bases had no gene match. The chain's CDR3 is CASSRQGSETQYF. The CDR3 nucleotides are TGTGCCAGCAGCCGACAGGGCTCAGAGACCCAGTACTTC.

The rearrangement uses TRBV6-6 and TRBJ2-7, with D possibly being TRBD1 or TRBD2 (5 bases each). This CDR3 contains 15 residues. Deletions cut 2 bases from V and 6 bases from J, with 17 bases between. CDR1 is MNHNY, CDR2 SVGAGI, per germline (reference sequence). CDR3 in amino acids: CASSYRGSPSGEQYF. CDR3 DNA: TGTGCCAGCAGTTACCGGGGCTCCCCATCTGGCGAGCAGTACTTC.

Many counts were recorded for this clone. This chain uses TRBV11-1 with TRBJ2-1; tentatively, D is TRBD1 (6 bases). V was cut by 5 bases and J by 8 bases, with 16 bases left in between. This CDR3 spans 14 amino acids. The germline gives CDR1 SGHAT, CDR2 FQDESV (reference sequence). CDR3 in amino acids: CASSPGQAGDEQFF. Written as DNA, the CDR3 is TGTGCCAGCAGCCCCGGCCAGGCAGGGGATGAGCAGTTCTTC.

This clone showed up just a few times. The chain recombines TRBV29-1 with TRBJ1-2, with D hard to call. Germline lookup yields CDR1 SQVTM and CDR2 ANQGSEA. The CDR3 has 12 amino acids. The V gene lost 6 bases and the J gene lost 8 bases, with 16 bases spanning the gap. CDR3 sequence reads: CSVTSRARGYTF. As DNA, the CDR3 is TGCAGCGTCACGTCTCGGGCCAGGGGCTACACCTTC.

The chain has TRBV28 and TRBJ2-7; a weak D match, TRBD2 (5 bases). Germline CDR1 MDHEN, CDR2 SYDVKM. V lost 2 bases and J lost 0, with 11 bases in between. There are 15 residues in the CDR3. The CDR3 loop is CASSLGGGSSYEQYF. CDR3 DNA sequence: TGTGCCAGCAGTTTAGGCGGAGGAAGCTCCTACGAGCAGTACTTC.

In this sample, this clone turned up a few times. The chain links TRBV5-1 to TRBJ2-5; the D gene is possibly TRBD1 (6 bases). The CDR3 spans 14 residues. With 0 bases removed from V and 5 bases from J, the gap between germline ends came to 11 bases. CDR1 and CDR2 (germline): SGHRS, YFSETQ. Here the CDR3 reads CASSLGQGRETQYF. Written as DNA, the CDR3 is TGCGCCAGCAGCTTGGGGCAGGGGCGGGAGACCCAGTACTTC.

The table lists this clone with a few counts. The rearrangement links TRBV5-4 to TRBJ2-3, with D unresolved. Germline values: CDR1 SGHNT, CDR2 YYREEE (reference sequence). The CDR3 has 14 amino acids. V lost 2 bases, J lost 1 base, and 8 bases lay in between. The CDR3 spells CASSLVGRTDTQYF. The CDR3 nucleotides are TGTGCCAGCAGCTTAGTAGGGCGCACAGATACGCAGTATTTT.

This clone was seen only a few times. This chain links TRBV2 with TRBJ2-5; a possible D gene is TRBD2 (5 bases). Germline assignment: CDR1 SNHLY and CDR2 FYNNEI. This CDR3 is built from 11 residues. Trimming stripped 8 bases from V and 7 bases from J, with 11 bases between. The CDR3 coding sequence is TGTGCCAGCCGCGGGCAGAGGACCCAGTACTTC. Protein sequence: CASRGQRTQYF.